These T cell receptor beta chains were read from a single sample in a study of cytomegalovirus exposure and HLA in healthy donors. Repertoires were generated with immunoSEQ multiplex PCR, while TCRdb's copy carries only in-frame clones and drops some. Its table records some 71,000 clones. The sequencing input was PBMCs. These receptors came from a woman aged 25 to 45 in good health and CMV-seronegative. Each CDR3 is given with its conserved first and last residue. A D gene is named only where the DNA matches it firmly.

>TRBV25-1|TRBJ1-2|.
CASWQGIYTF
TGTGCCAGTTGGCAGGGAATCTACACCTTC
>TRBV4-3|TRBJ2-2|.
CASSQYRYGGTGELFF
TGCGCCAGCAGCCAATATCGGTACGGGGGCACCGGGGAGCTGTTTTTT
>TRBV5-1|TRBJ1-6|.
CASSFDSVSYNSPLHF
TGCGCCAGCAGCTTCGACAGCGTCTCCTATAATTCACCCCTCCACTTT
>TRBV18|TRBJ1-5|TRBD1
CASSQAGQGIGQPQHF
TGTGCCAGCTCACAGGCTGGACAGGGGATCGGTCAGCCCCAGCATTTT
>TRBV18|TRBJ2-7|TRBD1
CASSGTGPAYEQYF
TGTGCCAGCTCCGGGACAGGGCCCGCCTACGAGCAGTACTTC
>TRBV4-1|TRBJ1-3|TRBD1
CASSHGTGGRDTIYF
TGCGCCAGCAGCCATGGGACAGGGGGCAGGGACACCATATATTTT
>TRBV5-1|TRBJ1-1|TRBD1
CASSLRGQAITEAFF
TGCGCCAGCAGCTTGAGGGGGCAGGCAATAACTGAAGCTTTCTTT
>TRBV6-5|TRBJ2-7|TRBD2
CATAYYGGSQYEQYF
TGTGCCACCGCATATTACGGCGGGAGCCAGTACGAGCAGTACTTC
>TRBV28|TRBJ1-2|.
CASSIVQGIRARNHEDGYTF
TGTGCCAGCAGCATAGTTCAGGGAATCCGAGCCCGGAATCACGAGGATGGCTACACCTTC
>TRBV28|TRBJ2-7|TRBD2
CASSFSGGEQYF
TGTGCCAGCAGTTTTAGCGGGGGCGAGCAGTACTTC
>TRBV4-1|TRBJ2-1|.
CASSQRETDNNEQFF
TGCGCCAGCAGCCAACGGGAGACAGATAACAATGAGCAGTTCTTC
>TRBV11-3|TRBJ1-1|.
CASSLGENTEAFF
TGTGCCAGCAGTTTAGGCGAGAACACTGAAGCTTTCTTT
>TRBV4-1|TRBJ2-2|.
CASSQDWATGELFF
TGCGCCAGCAGCCAAGATTGGGCCACCGGGGAGCTGTTTTTT
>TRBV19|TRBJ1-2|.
CASSRPQSSGYTF
TGTGCCAGTAGTAGGCCCCAGTCCTCCGGCTACACCTTC
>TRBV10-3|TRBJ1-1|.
CAISEGVESFF
TGTGCCATCAGTGAGGGAGTAGAGTCATTCTTT
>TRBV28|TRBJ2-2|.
CASTDPGRANTGELFF
TGTGCCAGCACCGATCCGGGCAGGGCGAACACCGGGGAGCTGTTTTTT
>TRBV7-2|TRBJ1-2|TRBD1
CASSTYRGDGYTF
TGTGCCAGCAGCACCTACAGGGGAGATGGCTACACCTTC
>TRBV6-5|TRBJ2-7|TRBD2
CASSRLAGGYEQYF
TGTGCCAGCAGTAGACTAGCGGGAGGCTACGAGCAGTACTTC
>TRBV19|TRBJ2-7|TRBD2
CASSQPTSGNYEQYF
TGTGCCAGTAGTCAACCGACTAGCGGGAACTACGAGCAGTACTTC
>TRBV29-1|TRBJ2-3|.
CSVDDRTRTDTQYF
TGCAGCGTAGATGACAGGACCCGCACAGATACGCAGTATTTT
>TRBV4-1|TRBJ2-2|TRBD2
CASSQEGLAGHTGELFF
TGCGCCAGCAGCCAAGAAGGGTTAGCGGGACACACCGGGGAGCTGTTTTTT
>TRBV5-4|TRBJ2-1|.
CASSSFSSSYNEQFF
TGTGCCAGCAGCTCCTTTTCTAGCTCCTACAATGAGCAGTTCTTC
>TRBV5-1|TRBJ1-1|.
CASSLSEGYAEAFF
TGCGCCAGCAGCTTGTCGGAGGGCTATGCTGAAGCTTTCTTT
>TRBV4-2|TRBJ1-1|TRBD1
CASSTQEGANTEAFF
TGTGCCAGCAGCACGCAAGAGGGGGCGAACACTGAAGCTTTCTTT
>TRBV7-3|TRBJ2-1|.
CASSLSQSEQFF
TGTGCCAGCAGCCTCAGTCAGTCTGAGCAGTTCTTC
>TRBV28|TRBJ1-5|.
CASTWGDQPQHF
TGTGCCAGCACTTGGGGGGATCAGCCCCAGCATTTT
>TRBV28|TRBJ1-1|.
CASSLRSGGTEAFF
TGTGCCAGCAGTCTCCGCTCGGGGGGAACTGAAGCTTTCTTT